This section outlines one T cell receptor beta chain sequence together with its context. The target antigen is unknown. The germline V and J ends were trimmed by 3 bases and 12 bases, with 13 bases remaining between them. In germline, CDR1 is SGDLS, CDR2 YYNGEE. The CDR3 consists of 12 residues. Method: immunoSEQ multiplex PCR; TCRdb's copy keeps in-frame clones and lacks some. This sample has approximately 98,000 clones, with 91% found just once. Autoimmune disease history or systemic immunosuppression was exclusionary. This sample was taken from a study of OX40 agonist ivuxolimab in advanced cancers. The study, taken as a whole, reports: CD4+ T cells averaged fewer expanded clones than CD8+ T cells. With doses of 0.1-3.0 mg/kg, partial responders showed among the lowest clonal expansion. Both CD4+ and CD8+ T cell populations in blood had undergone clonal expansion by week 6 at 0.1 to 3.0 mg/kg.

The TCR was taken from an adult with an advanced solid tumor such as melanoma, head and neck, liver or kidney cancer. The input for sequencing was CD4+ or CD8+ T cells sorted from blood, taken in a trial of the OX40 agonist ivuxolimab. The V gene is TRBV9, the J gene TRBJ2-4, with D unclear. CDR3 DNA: TGTGCCAGCAGCGGCCCCCGGGCGACTCAGTACTTC. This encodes CASSGPRATQYF.